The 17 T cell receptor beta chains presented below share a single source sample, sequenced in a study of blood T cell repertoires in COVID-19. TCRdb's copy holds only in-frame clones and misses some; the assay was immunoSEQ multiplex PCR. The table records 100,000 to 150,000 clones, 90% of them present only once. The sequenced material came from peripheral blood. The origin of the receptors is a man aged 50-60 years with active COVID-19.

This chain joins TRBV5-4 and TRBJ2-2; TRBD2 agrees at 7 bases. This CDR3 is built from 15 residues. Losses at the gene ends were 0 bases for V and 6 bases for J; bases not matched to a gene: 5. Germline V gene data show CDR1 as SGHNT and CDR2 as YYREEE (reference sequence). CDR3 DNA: TGTGCCAGCAGCTTGGTTACTGGGGGGGCCGGGGAGCTGTTTTTT. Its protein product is CASSLVTGGAGELFF.

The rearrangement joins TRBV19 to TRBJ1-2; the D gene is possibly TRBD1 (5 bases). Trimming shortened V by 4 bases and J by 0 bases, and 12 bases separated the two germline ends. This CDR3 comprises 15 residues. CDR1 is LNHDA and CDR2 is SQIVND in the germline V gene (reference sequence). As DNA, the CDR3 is TGTGCCAGTAGTACCACTACAGGCTCTAACTATGGCTACACCTTC. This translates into CASSTTTGSNYGYTF.

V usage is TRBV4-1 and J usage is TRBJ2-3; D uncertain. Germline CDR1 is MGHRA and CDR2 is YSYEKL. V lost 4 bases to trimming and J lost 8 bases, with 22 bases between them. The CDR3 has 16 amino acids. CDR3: CASSPTYSPVEGTQYF. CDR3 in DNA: TGCGCCAGCAGCCCAACTTATAGCCCAGTAGAAGGTACGCAGTATTTT.

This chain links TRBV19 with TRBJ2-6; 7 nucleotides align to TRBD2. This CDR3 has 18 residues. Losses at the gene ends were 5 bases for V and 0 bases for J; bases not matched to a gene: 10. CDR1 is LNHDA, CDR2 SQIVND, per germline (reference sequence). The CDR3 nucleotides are TGTGCCAGTAGTCTCCCAGTAGCGGGCGGCTCTGGGGCCAACGTCCTGACTTTC. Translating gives CASSLPVAGGSGANVLTF.

CDR3 bases: TGCAGCGTTGATGAAGGAGCGATTCAGTACTTC. Its translation is CSVDEGAIQYF. The chain couples TRBV29-1 to TRBJ2-4, with D unresolved. The CDR3 contains 11 residues. V shed 3 bases and J shed 10 bases, with 10 bases lying between them. The germline V gene encodes CDR1 SQVTM and CDR2 ANQGSEA.

The CDR3: CASSLQGFTNTEAFF. The CDR3 bases are TGTGCCAGCAGCCTACAGGGGTTCACGAACACTGAAGCTTTCTTT. V usage is TRBV11-2 and J usage is TRBJ1-1; 7 bases agree with TRBD1. The CDR3 loop spans 15 amino acids. Germline V gives CDR1 SGHAT, CDR2 FQNNGV. After removal of 5 bases from V and 1 base from J, the junction contained 7 bases not matched to a gene.

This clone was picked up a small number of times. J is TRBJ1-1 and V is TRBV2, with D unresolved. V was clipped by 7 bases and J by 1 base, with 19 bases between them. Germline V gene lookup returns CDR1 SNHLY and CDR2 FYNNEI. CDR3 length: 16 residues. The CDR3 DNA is TGTGCCAGCACCGTCGAGGGAGGGAGTGGGAACACTGAAGCTTTCTTT. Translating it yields CASTVEGGSGNTEAFF.

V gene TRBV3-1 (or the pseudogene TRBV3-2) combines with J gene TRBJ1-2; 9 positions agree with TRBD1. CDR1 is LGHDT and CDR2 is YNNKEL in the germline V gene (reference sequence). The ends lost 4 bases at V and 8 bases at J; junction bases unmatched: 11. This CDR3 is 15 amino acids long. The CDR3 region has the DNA TGTGCCAGCAGCCCCTCCCGGGGACAGGGACGCGGCTACACCTTC. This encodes CASSPSRGQGRGYTF.

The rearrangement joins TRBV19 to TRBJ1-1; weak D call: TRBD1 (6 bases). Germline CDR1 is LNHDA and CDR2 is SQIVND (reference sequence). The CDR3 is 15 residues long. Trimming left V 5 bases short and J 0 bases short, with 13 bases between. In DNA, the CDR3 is TGTGCCAGTAGTCTTCGGACAGCAATGAACACTGAAGCTTTCTTT. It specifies CASSLRTAMNTEAFF.

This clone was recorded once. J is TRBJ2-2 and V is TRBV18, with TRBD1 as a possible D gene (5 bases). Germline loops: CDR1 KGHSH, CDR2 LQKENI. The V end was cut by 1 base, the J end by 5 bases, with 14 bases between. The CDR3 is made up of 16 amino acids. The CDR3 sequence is CASSPLLGLETGELFF. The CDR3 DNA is TGTGCCAGCTCACCACTTTTGGGGCTGGAGACCGGGGAGCTGTTTTTT. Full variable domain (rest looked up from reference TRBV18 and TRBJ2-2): NAGVMQNPRHLVRRRGQEARLRCSPMKGHSHVYWYRQLPEEGLKFMVYLQKENIIDESGMPKERFSAEFPKEGPSILRIQQVVRGDSAAYFCASSPLLGLETGELFFGEGSRLTVL.

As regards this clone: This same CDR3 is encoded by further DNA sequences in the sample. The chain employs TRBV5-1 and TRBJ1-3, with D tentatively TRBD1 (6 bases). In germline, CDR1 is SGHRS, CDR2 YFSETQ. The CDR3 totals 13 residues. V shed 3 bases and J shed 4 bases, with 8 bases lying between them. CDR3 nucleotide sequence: TGCGCCAGCAGCTCCGGACAGGGAAACACCATATATTTT. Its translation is CASSSGQGNTIYF.

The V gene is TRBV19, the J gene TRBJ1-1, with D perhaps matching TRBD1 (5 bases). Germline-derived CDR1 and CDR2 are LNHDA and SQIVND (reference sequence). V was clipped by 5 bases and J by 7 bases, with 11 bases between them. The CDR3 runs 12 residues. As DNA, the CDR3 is TGTGCCAGTAGTGCGCACAGGAGTGAAGCTTTCTTT. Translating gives CASSAHRSEAFF.

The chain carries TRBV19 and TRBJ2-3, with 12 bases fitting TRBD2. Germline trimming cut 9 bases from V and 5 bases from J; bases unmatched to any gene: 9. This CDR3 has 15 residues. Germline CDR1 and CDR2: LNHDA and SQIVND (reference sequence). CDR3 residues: CASASSGRAGDTQYF. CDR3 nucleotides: TGTGCCAGCGCGTCTAGCGGGAGGGCAGGAGATACGCAGTATTTT.

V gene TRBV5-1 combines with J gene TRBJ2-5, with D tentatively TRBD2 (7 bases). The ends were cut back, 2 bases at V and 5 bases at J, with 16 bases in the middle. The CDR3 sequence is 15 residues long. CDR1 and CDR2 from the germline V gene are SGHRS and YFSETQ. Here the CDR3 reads CASSFRTGRGETQYF. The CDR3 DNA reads TGCGCCAGCAGCTTCAGGACGGGGAGGGGGGAGACCCAGTACTTC.

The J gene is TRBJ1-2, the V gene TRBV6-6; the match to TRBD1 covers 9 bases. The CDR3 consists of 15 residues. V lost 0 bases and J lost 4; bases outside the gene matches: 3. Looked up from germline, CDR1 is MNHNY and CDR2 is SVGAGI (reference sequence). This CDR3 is CASSYSTGGGYGYTF. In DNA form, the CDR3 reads TGTGCCAGCAGTTACTCGACAGGGGGTGGCTATGGCTACACCTTC.

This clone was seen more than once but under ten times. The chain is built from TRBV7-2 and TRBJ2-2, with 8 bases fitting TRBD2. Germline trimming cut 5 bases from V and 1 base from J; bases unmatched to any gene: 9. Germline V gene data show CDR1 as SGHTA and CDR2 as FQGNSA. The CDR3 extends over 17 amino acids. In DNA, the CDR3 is TGTGCCAGCAGCCCCTCAGCAGCGGGAGTGAACACCGGGGAGCTGTTTTTT. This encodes CASSPSAAGVNTGELFF.

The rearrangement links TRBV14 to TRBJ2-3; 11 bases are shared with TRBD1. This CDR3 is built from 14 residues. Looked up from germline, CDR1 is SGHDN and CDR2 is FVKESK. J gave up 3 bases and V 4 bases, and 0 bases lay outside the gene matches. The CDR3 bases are TGTGCCAGCAGCCGGGACAGGGGGACAGATACGCAGTATTTT. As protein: CASSRDRGTDTQYF.